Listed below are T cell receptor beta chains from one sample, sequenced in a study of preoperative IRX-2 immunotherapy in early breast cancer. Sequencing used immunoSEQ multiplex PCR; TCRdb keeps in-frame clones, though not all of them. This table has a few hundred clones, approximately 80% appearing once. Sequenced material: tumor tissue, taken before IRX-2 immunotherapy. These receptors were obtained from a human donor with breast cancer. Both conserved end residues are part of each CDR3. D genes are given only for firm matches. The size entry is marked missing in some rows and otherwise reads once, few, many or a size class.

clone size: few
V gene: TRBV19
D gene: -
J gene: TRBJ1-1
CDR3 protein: CASCKGRNTEAFF
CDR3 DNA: TGTGCCAGTTGTAAAGGTCGGAACACTGAAGCTTTCTTT

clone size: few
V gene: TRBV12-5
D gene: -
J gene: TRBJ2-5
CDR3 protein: CASGPGPKETQYF
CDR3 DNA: TGTGCTAGTGGCCCCGGGCCCAAGGAGACCCAGTACTTC

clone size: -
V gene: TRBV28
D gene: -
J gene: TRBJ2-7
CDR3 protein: CASSLPYPGYEQYF
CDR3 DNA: TGTGCCAGCAGTTTACCTTACCCAGGGTACGAGCAGTACTTC

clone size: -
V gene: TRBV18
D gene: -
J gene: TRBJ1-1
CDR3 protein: CASSPPVDNRPLNTEAFF
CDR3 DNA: TGTGCCAGCTCACCACCGGTTGACAACCGACCTCTTAACACTGAAGCTTTCTTT

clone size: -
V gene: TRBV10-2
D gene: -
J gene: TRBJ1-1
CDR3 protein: CASSDDLANTEAFF
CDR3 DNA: TGCGCCAGCAGTGACGACTTGGCGAACACTGAAGCTTTCTTT

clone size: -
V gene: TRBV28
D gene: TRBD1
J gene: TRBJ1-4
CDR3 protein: CASSFWTGSNEKLFF
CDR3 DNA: TGTGCCAGCAGTTTCTGGACAGGGTCTAATGAAAAACTGTTTTTT

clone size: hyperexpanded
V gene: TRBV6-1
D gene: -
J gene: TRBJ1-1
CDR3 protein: CASSEAPVGNTEAFF
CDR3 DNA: TGTGCCAGCAGTGAAGCCCCGGTCGGGAACACTGAAGCTTTCTTT

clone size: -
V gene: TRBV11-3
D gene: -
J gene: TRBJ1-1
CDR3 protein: CASGSSGKNTEAFF
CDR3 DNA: TGTGCCAGCGGGTCCTCAGGGAAAAACACTGAAGCTTTCTTT

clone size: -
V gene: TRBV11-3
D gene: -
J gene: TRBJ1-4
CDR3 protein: CASSAEGRGVEKLFF
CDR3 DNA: TGTGCCAGCAGCGCGGAAGGAAGAGGGGTTGAAAAACTGTTTTTT

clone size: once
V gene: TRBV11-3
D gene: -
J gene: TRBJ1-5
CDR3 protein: CASSLKPGVGVSNQPQHF
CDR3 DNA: TGTGCCAGCAGCTTGAAGCCAGGGGTGGGGGTAAGCAATCAGCCCCAGCATTTT

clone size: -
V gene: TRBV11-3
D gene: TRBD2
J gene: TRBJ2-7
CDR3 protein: CASSYSGGAYEQYF
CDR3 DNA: TGTGCCAGCAGCTATAGCGGGGGTGCTTACGAGCAGTACTTC

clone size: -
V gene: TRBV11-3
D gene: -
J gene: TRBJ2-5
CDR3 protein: CASSYQAYVEETQYF
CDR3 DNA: TGTGCCAGCAGCTACCAGGCCTACGTGGAAGAGACCCAGTACTTC

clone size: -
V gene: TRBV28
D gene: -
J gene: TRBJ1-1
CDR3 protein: CASRQQDNTEAFF
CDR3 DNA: TGTGCCAGCAGACAACAGGATAACACTGAAGCTTTCTTT

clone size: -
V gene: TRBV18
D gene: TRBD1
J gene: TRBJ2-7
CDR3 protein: CASSLRTGLPYEQYF
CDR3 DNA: TGTGCCAGCTCATTACGGACAGGGTTGCCCTACGAGCAGTACTTC

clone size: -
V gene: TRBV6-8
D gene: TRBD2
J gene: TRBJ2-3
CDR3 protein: CASSYFETSGENTQYF
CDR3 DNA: TGTGCCAGCAGTTACTTCGAGACTAGCGGGGAGAATACGCAGTATTTT